These 11 T cell receptor beta chains were sequenced from one sample in a study of T cell changes during pregnancy in multiple sclerosis (dated by TCRdb to about 2019). Library generation was performed with the immunoSEQ multiplex PCR assay. This immuneACCESS table, as held by TCRdb, lists in-frame sequences with V and J called but not all clones. Of the missing ones, under half trace to an unresolved V gene in checked studies; the others have no known cause. Here the sample has about 120,000 clones; roughly 92% occur a single time. In total, the top ten clones hold 6.2% of the sample. Material: peripheral blood, obtained before pregnancy. All receptors derive from a female donor with multiple sclerosis, enrolled in a pregnancy study.

The chain carries TRBV7-6 and TRBJ2-1; 8 bases match TRBD2. The CDR3 totals 18 residues. Germline V lookup: CDR1 SGHVS, CDR2 FNYEAQ. J gave up 5 bases and V 3 bases, and 15 bases lay outside the gene matches. The CDR3 DNA is TGTGCCAGCAGCTTTGCCCTTATCCGTGCGGGAGGAAACAATGAGCAGTTCTTC. Protein: CASSFALIRAGGNNEQFF.

The gene calls are TRBV6-5 and TRBJ1-4; 7 bases are a match to TRBD1. V was pared by 5 bases and J by 1 base, with 4 bases of the junction left unmatched. Germline CDR1 MNHEY, CDR2 SVGAGI. This CDR3 has 15 amino acids. CDR3 region: CASSLNRGTNEKLFF. CDR3 bases: TGTGCCAGCAGTCTAAACAGGGGAACTAATGAAAAACTGTTTTTT.

The J gene is TRBJ2-1, the V gene TRBV10-2, with 7 bases that match TRBD2. V was clipped by 5 bases and J by 6 bases; unmatched bases: 7. The germline V gene encodes CDR1 WSHSY and CDR2 SAAADI. CDR3 length: 14 residues. For the CDR3, the DNA is TGCGCCAGCAGTCGAGCGGGGCTTTTCAATGAGCAGTTCTTC. Its translation is CASSRAGLFNEQFF.

The rearrangement uses TRBV2 and TRBJ1-2, with D tentatively TRBD1 (6 bases). The CDR3 contains 13 residues. From germline, CDR1 is SNHLY and CDR2 FYNNEI. V lost 1 base and J 8 bases, leaving 11 bases between the germline ends. The CDR3 DNA reads as TGTGCCAGCAGTGAAGTTAGGGGGGGAGGCTACACCTTC. Translation gives CASSEVRGGGYTF.

The chain employs TRBV28 and TRBJ2-3, with D possibly being TRBD2 (5 bases). This CDR3 has 14 residues. Trimming left V 3 bases short and J 4 bases short, with 11 bases between. CDR1 and CDR2 from the germline V gene are MDHEN and SYDVKM. This CDR3 reads CASSFTRNPDTQYF. The DNA for the CDR3 is TGTGCCAGCAGTTTTACTAGGAATCCAGATACGCAGTATTTT.

This clone was recorded a few times. J is TRBJ2-2 and V is TRBV6-1; TRBD2 matches at 8 bases. The CDR3 contains 15 residues. V was clipped by 1 base and J by 6 bases; unmatched bases: 4. Germline V gene data show CDR1 as MNHNS and CDR2 as SASEGT. This CDR3 is CASSEEGSGAGELFF. The DNA for the CDR3 is TGTGCCAGCAGTGAAGAGGGTAGCGGGGCCGGGGAGCTGTTTTTT.

The chain recombines TRBV6-5 with TRBJ1-1; TRBD1 agrees at 7 bases. There are 14 residues in the CDR3. Germline V CDR1 and CDR2: MNHEY, SVGAGI. Trimming took 6 bases from V and 4 from J; bases not matched to a gene: 8. The CDR3 DNA follows: TGTGCCAGCAGCTATGCGACAGGGCTCACTGAAGCTTTCTTT. It specifies CASSYATGLTEAFF.

V gene TRBV5-1 combines with J gene TRBJ2-1; TRBD2 matches 13 bases. The CDR3 length is 14 residues. With 4 bases clipped from V and 7 bases from J, the junction kept 2 bases outside the gene matches. Germline CDR1 reads SGHRS; CDR2 reads YFSETQ. The CDR3 bases are TGCGCCAGCAGCGGGGGACTAGCGGGGAATGAGCAGTTCTTC. Translation gives CASSGGLAGNEQFF.

This sequence joins TRBV9 and TRBJ1-2; 12 nucleotides line up with TRBD1. Germline-derived CDR1 and CDR2 are SGDLS and YYNGEE. V was clipped by 1 base and J by 4 bases; unmatched bases: 11. The CDR3 spans 18 residues. The CDR3 sequence is CASSVSPGQGAPGYGYTF. CDR3 nucleotide sequence: TGTGCCAGCAGCGTATCTCCGGGACAGGGGGCGCCGGGCTATGGCTACACCTTC.

The gene calls are TRBV6-5 and TRBJ1-4; D is ambiguous. V lost 5 bases to trimming and J lost 10 bases, with 17 bases between them. The CDR3 totals 14 residues. Per the germline V gene, CDR1 is MNHEY and CDR2 is SVGAGI. CDR3 sequence reads: CASSLPPPEGKLFF. DNA for the CDR3: TGTGCCAGCAGTCTCCCGCCCCCCGAGGGAAAACTGTTTTTT.

DNA for the CDR3: TGTGCCAGCAGTGATGGGACACCCACCTACAATGAGCAGTTCTTC. Translation gives CASSDGTPTYNEQFF. This rearrangement joins TRBV2 to TRBJ2-1, with TRBD1 as a possible D gene (6 bases). Germline V gene data show CDR1 as SNHLY and CDR2 as FYNNEI. Between the trimmed V and J ends, which lost 3 bases and 2 bases, there was a span of 11 bases. This CDR3 is built from 15 residues.